A single sample is the source of the 30 T cell receptor beta chains below, sequenced in a study of T cells in tuberculosis. TCRdb keeps only in-frame clones here, not all; method: immunoSEQ multiplex PCR. The sample has about 22,000 clones, around 97% seen once; the top ten hold 6.2%. The sample was PBMCs. These receptors were collected from a donor aged 5 to 30 with latent tuberculosis or without tuberculosis infection.

The rearrangement links TRBV5-4 to TRBJ2-1; 14 positions match TRBD2. J lost 7 bases, V lost 3 bases, and 3 bases had no gene match. CDR1 is SGHNT and CDR2 is YYREEE in the germline V gene (reference sequence). The CDR3 spans 15 residues. This CDR3 is CASSWGLAGANEQFF. CDR3 nucleotides: TGTGCCAGCAGCTGGGGACTAGCGGGAGCTAATGAGCAGTTCTTC.

The CDR3: CASSLGQGRPEAFF. The DNA of the CDR3 is TGTGCCAGCAGCTTGGGACAGGGGAGGCCTGAAGCTTTCTTT. V gene TRBV5-4 combines with J gene TRBJ1-1, with TRBD1 identical over 8 bases. Germline V gene sequence: CDR1 SGHNT, CDR2 YYREEE (reference sequence). This CDR3 contains 14 residues. V lost 0 bases to trimming and J lost 6 bases; unmatched junction nucleotides: 4.

J is TRBJ2-1 and V is TRBV28; 8 bases are shared with TRBD2. This CDR3 has 15 amino acids. Germline CDR1 MDHEN, CDR2 SYDVKM. Unmatched junction bases numbered 13, after V lost 6 bases and J lost 9 bases. The CDR3 nucleotides read TGTGCCAGCAGCGCCGGGACTAGAGTTTTTGGTGAGCAGTTCTTC. Its translation: CASSAGTRVFGEQFF.

This rearrangement joins TRBV4-1 to TRBJ1-2, with a possible D match to TRBD1 (6 bases). Trimming pared 1 base from V and 2 bases from J, leaving 11 bases between. Germline values: CDR1 MGHRA, CDR2 YSYEKL. The CDR3 covers 15 residues. In DNA form, the CDR3 reads TGCGCCAGCAGCCAAGCAGGGGACCTAAACTATGGCTACACCTTC. Its protein product is CASSQAGDLNYGYTF.

The J gene is TRBJ2-5, the V gene TRBV5-6, with D possibly TRBD2 on 7 matching bases. Trimming took 6 bases from V and 5 from J, leaving 20 bases between them. CDR1 and CDR2 from the germline V gene are SGHDT and YYEEEE. The CDR3 has 15 amino acids. DNA of the CDR3: TGTGCCAGCACCAATTGGGGGGGGGCCGGTGAGACCCAGTACTTC. It translates to CASTNWGGAGETQYF.

V is TRBV7-8 and J is TRBJ2-7, with 16 bases that match TRBD2. The germline CDR1 and CDR2 sequences are SGHVS and FQNEAQ. The junction had 16 bases not matched to a gene; V was cut back by 7 bases and J by 7 bases. The CDR3 has 18 amino acids. CDR3 in amino acids: CASTLGLAGGIHLGEQYF. DNA of the CDR3: TGTGCCAGCACCCTGGGACTAGCGGGAGGGATTCATTTAGGGGAGCAGTACTTC.

The V gene is TRBV6-7, the J gene TRBJ2-5, with TRBD2 matching over 11 bases. TRBV6-7 is designated an ORF whose function remains uncertain. V shed 2 bases, J shed 3 bases, and the junction held 2 bases outside the gene matches. The CDR3 spans 15 residues. The CDR3 DNA is TGTGCCAGCAGTTACCTGACTAGCGGGGAAGAGACCCAGTACTTC. This codes for CASSYLTSGEETQYF.

This clone showed up just once. The rearrangement links TRBV4-1 to TRBJ2-5; 8 bases agree with TRBD2. This CDR3 is 13 amino acids long. Trimming removed 8 bases from V and 7 bases from J; junction bases left unmatched: 9. Germline V CDR1 and CDR2: MGHRA, YSYEKL. CDR3 loop: CASQDGSGGTQYF. The DNA of the CDR3 is TGCGCCAGCCAGGACGGCAGCGGGGGGACCCAGTACTTC.

This clone was seen just once. This rearrangement joins TRBV6-5 to TRBJ2-3; maybe TRBD2 (5 bases). CDR1 and CDR2 from the germline V gene are MNHEY and SVGAGI. V shed 5 bases and J shed 0 bases, with 12 bases lying between them. The CDR3 consists of 15 residues. DNA for the CDR3: TGTGCCAGCAGTCCCCAAGCGGACAGCACAGATACGCAGTATTTT. Translating gives CASSPQADSTDTQYF.

The V call is TRBV6-5, the J call TRBJ1-6; a possible D gene is TRBD1 (6 bases). Germline loops: CDR1 MNHEY, CDR2 SVGAGI. Trimming pared 6 bases from V and 6 bases from J, leaving 12 bases between. The CDR3 spans 14 residues. The chain's CDR3 is CASSGTGFNSPLHF. For the CDR3, the DNA is TGTGCCAGCAGCGGTACAGGGTTTAATTCACCCCTCCACTTT.

The chain employs TRBV29-1 and TRBJ1-4, with TRBD1 identical over 8 bases. With 6 bases clipped from V and 8 bases from J, the junction kept 11 bases outside the gene matches. Looked up from germline, CDR1 is SQVTM and CDR2 is ANQGSEA. The CDR3 consists of 14 residues. CDR3 in amino acids: CSVQPQGVVEKLFF. The CDR3, as DNA: TGCAGCGTCCAACCACAGGGGGTTGTAGAAAAACTGTTTTTT.

This chain connects TRBV11-2 to TRBJ1-6; D gene unclear. Germline CDR1 is SGHAT and CDR2 is FQNNGV. This CDR3 contains 12 residues. Trimming shortened V by 5 bases and J by 10 bases, and 9 bases separated the two germline ends. CDR3 loop: CASSEVRSPLHF. Here the CDR3 DNA reads TGTGCCAGCAGCGAGGTGCGCTCACCCCTCCACTTT.

V usage is TRBV27 and J usage is TRBJ1-1; maybe TRBD1 (6 bases). Germline CDR1 MNHEY, CDR2 SMNVEV (reference sequence). Trimming removed 8 bases at V and 5 bases at J, with 15 bases between. The CDR3 sequence is 13 residues long. CDR3 sequence (DNA): TGTGCCAGCTTTTACCGAGGGGGAACTGAAGCTTTCTTT. Amino acid sequence: CASFYRGGTEAFF.

J is TRBJ1-1 and V is TRBV18, with D perhaps matching TRBD1 (6 bases). This CDR3 has 16 amino acids. V dropped 6 bases and J dropped 3 bases, with 20 bases sitting between them. Germline V CDR1 and CDR2: KGHSH, LQKENI. The CDR3 protein is CASSDTGILGYTEAFF. The CDR3, as DNA: TGTGCCAGCTCGGATACAGGGATCCTCGGGTACACTGAAGCTTTCTTT.

The chain couples TRBV6-5 to TRBJ2-3; D might be TRBD2 (5 bases). The CDR3 totals 15 residues. Trimming stripped 2 bases from V and 4 bases from J, with 13 bases between. Germline V lookup: CDR1 MNHEY, CDR2 SVGAGI. The CDR3 here is CASSYGSGWADTQYF. The CDR3 DNA reads as TGTGCCAGCAGTTACGGGTCGGGATGGGCAGATACGCAGTATTTT.

The rearrangement uses TRBV7-2 and TRBJ2-2; 12 nucleotides agree with TRBD1. CDR1 is SGHTA and CDR2 is FQGNSA in the germline V gene. V shed 5 bases, J shed 6 bases, and the junction held 7 bases outside the gene matches. CDR3 length: 16 amino acids. DNA of the CDR3: TGTGCCAGCAGCGGACGGGACAGGGGGCAGTCCGGGGAGCTGTTTTTT. This encodes CASSGRDRGQSGELFF.

The chain recombines TRBV7-3 with TRBJ2-7, with a weak D call TRBD2 (6 bases). Trimming took 2 bases from V and 5 from J, leaving 10 bases between them. Germline V CDR1 and CDR2: SGHTA, FQGTGA. CDR3 size: 13 residues. CDR3 coding DNA: TGTGCCAGCAGCTTAGGCGGGGCCCACGAGCAGTACTTC. Amino acid sequence: CASSLGGAHEQYF.

The rearrangement joins TRBV18 to TRBJ1-2; 7 nucleotides align to TRBD1. This CDR3 comprises 14 residues. The junction had 8 bases not matched to a gene; V was cut back by 2 bases and J by 8 bases. CDR1 KGHSH and CDR2 LQKENI come from the germline V gene. CDR3 in DNA: TGTGCCAGCTCACCAAACGGACAGGTGGGGGGCTACACCTTC. Protein sequence: CASSPNGQVGGYTF.

This chain uses TRBV2 with TRBJ2-1; 14 nucleotides line up with TRBD2. The CDR3 is 16 residues long. Germline loops: CDR1 SNHLY, CDR2 FYNNEI. The trim removed 4 bases at V and 9 bases at J, leaving 8 bases unmatched. The CDR3 region has the DNA TGTGCCAGCAGTGTACCGACTAGCGGGGGGGCCGGTGAGCAGTTCTTC. Amino acid sequence: CASSVPTSGGAGEQFF.

V and J are TRBV19 and TRBJ1-1; 8 nucleotides match TRBD1. In germline, CDR1 is LNHDA, CDR2 SQIVND (reference sequence). V lost 4 bases, J lost 1 base, and 2 bases stayed unmatched. This CDR3 is 14 amino acids long. The CDR3: CASSTGTGNTEAFF. The CDR3, as DNA: TGTGCCAGTAGTACAGGGACAGGGAACACTGAAGCTTTCTTT. Together with reference TRBV19 and TRBJ1-1, the CDR3 gives the full variable domain: DGGITQSPKYLFRKEGQNVTLSCEQNLNHDAMYWYRQDPGQGLRLIYYSQIVNDFQKGDIAEGYSVSREKKESFPLTVTSAQKNPTAFYLCASSTGTGNTEAFFGQGTRLTVV.

This clone came up once. The V and J genes are TRBV11-2 and TRBJ2-7; possibly TRBD1 for D (5 bases). The CDR3 has 13 residues. The V and J ends lost 3 bases and 5 bases respectively, with 11 bases between them. The V gene's germline CDR1 is SGHAT and CDR2 FQNNGV. CDR3 nucleotides: TGTGCCAGCAGCTTCGACAGTAGTCACGAGCAGTACTTC. Encoded protein: CASSFDSSHEQYF. The full variable domain, completed using reference TRBV11-2 and TRBJ2-7, is EAGVAQSPRYKIIEKRQSVAFWCNPISGHATLYWYQQILGQGPKLLIQFQNNGVVDDSQLPKDRFSAERLKGVDSTLKIQPAKLEDSAVYLCASSFDSSHEQYFGPGTRLTVT.

The chain links TRBV13 to TRBJ2-4; D is perhaps TRBD2 (5 bases). This CDR3 is built from 14 residues. V shed 5 bases and J shed 0 bases, with 8 bases lying between them. Germline V gene data show CDR1 as PRHDT and CDR2 as FYEKMQ (reference sequence). The CDR3 DNA reads as TGTGCCAGCAGCCCCGGACTAGCCAAAAACATTCAGTACTTC. Translating gives CASSPGLAKNIQYF.

The chain joins TRBV5-1 to TRBJ2-1, with 8 bases identical to TRBD1. V gave up 4 bases and J gave up 8 bases; unmatched junction bases: 5. Germline assignment: CDR1 SGHRS and CDR2 YFSETQ. This CDR3 has 13 residues. Here the CDR3 reads CASSPDRVYEQFF. CDR3 DNA sequence: TGCGCCAGCAGCCCGGACAGGGTGTATGAGCAGTTCTTC.

V gene TRBV4-2 combines with J gene TRBJ2-1; 7 nucleotides match TRBD2. The J segment lost 1 base and the V segment lost 0 bases, leaving 12 bases of the junction unmatched. Germline V gives CDR1 LGHNA, CDR2 YNFKEQ. This CDR3 has 19 amino acids. CDR3 sequence reads: CASSQDRSGKPSSYNEQFF. CDR3 nucleotides: TGTGCCAGCAGCCAAGATAGAAGCGGGAAACCCTCATCCTACAATGAGCAGTTCTTC.

This rearrangement joins TRBV4-1 to TRBJ2-7; 9 bases are a match to TRBD2. This CDR3 comprises 17 residues. Germline V gene lookup returns CDR1 MGHRA and CDR2 YSYEKL. With 2 bases clipped from V and 0 bases from J, the junction kept 8 bases outside the gene matches. CDR3 in amino acids: CASSQPAGGTTSYEQYF. The CDR3 DNA reads as TGCGCCAGCAGCCAACCAGCGGGGGGCACCACCTCCTACGAGCAGTACTTC.

V and J are TRBV19 and TRBJ1-1, with D tentatively TRBD1 (6 bases). Deletions cut 8 bases from V and 0 bases from J, with 16 bases between. CDR1 and CDR2 (germline): LNHDA, SQIVND (reference sequence). The CDR3 is 15 residues long. CDR3 sequence reads: CASAPAGVMNTEAFF. The CDR3 coding sequence is TGTGCCAGTGCGCCGGCAGGGGTAATGAACACTGAAGCTTTCTTT.

This clone was observed once. The chain combines TRBV7-3 with TRBJ2-3, with TRBD2 identical over 8 bases. The CDR3 runs 16 residues. The V gene's germline CDR1 is SGHTA and CDR2 FQGTGA. V lost 5 bases and J lost 8; bases outside the gene matches: 15. The CDR3 protein is CASSPSPGRAGGTQYF. In DNA, the CDR3 is TGTGCCAGCAGCCCCTCCCCTGGGAGGGCGGGGGGTACGCAGTATTTT.

This sequence joins TRBV29-1 and TRBJ2-1; the D is unclear. The germline V gene has CDR1 SQVTM and CDR2 ANQGSEA. The CDR3 loop spans 15 amino acids. V lost 5 bases and J lost 4, with 18 bases in between. The CDR3 nucleotides read TGCAGCGTTTTTAAAAGAGCCATGCCTTACAATGAGCAGTTCTTC. It translates to CSVFKRAMPYNEQFF.

The V gene is TRBV27, the J gene TRBJ1-1; possibly TRBD1 for D (6 bases). Per germline, CDR1 MNHEY and CDR2 SMNVEV (reference sequence). The V gene lost 4 bases and the J gene lost 5 bases, with 14 bases spanning the gap. The CDR3 is made up of 14 amino acids. In nucleotides, the CDR3 is TGTGCCAGCAGTTACAGGGCCCTGGGAACTGAAGCTTTCTTT. Translated, it gives CASSYRALGTEAFF.

The V and J genes are TRBV27 and TRBJ1-4; 9 nucleotides match TRBD1. Germline loops: CDR1 MNHEY, CDR2 SMNVEV (reference sequence). Trimming took 8 bases from V and 8 from J; bases not matched to a gene: 9. This CDR3 is built from 14 residues. The CDR3 nucleotides are TGTGCCAGCGCTTGGGGGACAGGGTACGAAAAACTGTTTTTT. This encodes CASAWGTGYEKLFF. Using reference TRBV27 and TRBJ1-4 for the parts outside the CDR3, the full variable domain is EAQVTQNPRYLITVTGKKLTVTCSQNMNHEYMSWYRQDPGLGLRQIYYSMNVEVTDKGDVPEGYKVSRKEKRNFPLILESPSPNQTSLYFCASAWGTGYEKLFFGSGTQLSVL.